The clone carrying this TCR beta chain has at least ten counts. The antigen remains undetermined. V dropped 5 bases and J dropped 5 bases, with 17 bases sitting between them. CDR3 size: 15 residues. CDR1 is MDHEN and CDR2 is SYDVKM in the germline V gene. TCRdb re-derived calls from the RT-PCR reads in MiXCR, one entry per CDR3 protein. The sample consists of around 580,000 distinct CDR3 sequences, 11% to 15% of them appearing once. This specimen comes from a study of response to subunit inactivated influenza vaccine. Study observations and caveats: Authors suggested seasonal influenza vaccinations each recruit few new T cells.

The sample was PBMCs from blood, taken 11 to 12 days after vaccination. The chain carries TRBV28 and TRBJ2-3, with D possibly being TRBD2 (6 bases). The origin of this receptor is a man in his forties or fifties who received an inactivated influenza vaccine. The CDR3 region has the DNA TGTGCCAGCAGTGGAGGGAGCCAGTCACAAGATACGCAGTATTTT. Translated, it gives CASSGGSQSQDTQYF. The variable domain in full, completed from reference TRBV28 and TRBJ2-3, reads DVKVTQSSRYLVKRTGEKVFLECVQDMDHENMFWYRQDPGLGLRLIYFSYDVKMKEKGDIPEGYSVSREKKERFSLILESASTNQTSMYLCASSGGSQSQDTQYFGPGTRLTVL.